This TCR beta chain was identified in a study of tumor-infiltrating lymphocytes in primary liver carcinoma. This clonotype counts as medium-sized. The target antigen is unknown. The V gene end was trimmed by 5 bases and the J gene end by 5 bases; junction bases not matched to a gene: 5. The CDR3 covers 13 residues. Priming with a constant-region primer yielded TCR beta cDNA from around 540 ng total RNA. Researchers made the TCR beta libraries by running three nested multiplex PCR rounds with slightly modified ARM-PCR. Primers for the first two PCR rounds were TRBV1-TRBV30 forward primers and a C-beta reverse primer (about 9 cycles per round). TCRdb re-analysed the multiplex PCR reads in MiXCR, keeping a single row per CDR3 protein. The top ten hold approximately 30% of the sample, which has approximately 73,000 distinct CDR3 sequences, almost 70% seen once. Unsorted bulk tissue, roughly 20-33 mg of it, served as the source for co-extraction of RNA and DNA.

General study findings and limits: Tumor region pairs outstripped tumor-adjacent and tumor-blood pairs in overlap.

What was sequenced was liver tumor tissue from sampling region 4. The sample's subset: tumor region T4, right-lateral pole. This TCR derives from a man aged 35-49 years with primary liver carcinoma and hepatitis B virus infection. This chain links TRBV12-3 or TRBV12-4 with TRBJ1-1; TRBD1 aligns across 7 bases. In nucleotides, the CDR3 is TGTGCCAGCAGTGTGACAGGGTTGACTGAAGCTTTCTTT. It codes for CASSVTGLTEAFF.